This TCR beta chain was observed in a study of cytomegalovirus exposure and HLA in healthy donors. In the study overall: Earlier sequencing of 150 million to 200 million T cells yielded nearly 120 million unique TCR beta sequences. For the approximately 360 genotyped donors, roughly 80% fell within the Caucasian-associated ancestry cluster.

In the PCR, 60 Vbeta and 13 Jbeta primers were used. Profiling relied on immunoSEQ multiplex PCR, and the TCRdb table lists in-frame clones only, not all of them. Among around 110,000 clones, 75% to 85% were seen once, and the ten largest hold 1.5% to 2%. From germline, CDR1 is MNHNY and CDR2 SVGAGI (reference sequence). CDR3 length equals 13 residues. V was shortened by 3 bases and J by 3 bases, with 8 bases between the two germline ends. This clone showed up just a few times. There were likely unrecorded immune exposures, though donors were nominally healthy when sampled. The receptor's source is a man aged 50 to 60 in good health and CMV-seronegative. Sequenced material: PBMCs. The chain recombines TRBV6-6 with TRBJ1-1, with D unclear. CDR3 amino acids: CASSYGEDTEAFF. CDR3 coding DNA: TGTGCCAGCAGTTATGGGGAGGACACTGAAGCTTTCTTT.